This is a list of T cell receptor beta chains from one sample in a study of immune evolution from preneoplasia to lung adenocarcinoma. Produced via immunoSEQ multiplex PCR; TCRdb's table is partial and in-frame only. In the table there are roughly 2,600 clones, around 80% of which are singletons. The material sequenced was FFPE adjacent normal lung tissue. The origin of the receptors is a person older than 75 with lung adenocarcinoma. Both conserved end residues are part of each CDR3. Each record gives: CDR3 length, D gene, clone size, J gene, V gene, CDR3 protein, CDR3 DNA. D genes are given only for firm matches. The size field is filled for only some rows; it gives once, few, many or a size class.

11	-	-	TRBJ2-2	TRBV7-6	CASSIEGELFF	TGTGCCAGCAGCATAGAGGGGGAGCTGTTTTTT
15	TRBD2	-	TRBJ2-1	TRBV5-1	CASSDASGGAGEQFF	TGCGCCAGCAGCGATGCTAGCGGGGGGGCCGGAGAGCAGTTCTTC
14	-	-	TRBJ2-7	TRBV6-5	CASSYSRAANEQYF	TGTGCCAGCAGTTACTCGAGGGCGGCAAACGAGCAGTACTTC
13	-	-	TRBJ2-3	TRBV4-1	CASSPEGRDTQYF	TGCGCCAGCAGCCCGGAGGGTAGAGATACGCAGTATTTT
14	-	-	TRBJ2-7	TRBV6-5	CASSYSGGSYEQYF	TGTGCCAGCAGTTATAGTGGGGGCTCCTACGAGCAGTACTTC
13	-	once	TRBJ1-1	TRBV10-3	CAISEAGSLRAFF	TGTGCCATCAGTGAAGCGGGCAGCCTCAGGGCTTTCTTT
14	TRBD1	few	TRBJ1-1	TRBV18	CASSPPDREVEAFF	TGTGCCAGCTCACCACCCGACAGGGAAGTTGAAGCTTTCTTT
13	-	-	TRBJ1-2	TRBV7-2	CASSWADLYGYTF	TGTGCCAGCAGCTGGGCAGACCTTTATGGCTACACCTTC
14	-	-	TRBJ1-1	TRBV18	CASSPSGVVTEAFF	TGTGCCAGCTCACCATCAGGGGTAGTTACTGAAGCTTTCTTT
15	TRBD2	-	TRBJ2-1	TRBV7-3	CASRETSGGIHEQFF	TGTGCCAGCAGGGAGACTAGCGGGGGGATTCATGAGCAGTTCTTC
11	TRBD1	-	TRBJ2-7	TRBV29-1	CSAQTGYEQYF	TGCAGCGCCCAGACAGGGTACGAGCAGTACTTC
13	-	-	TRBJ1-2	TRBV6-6	CASSPVANYGYTF	TGTGCCAGCAGCCCAGTTGCTAACTATGGCTACACCTTC
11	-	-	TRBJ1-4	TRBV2	CASRNRVELFF	TGTGCCAGCAGGAACAGGGTTGAACTGTTTTTT
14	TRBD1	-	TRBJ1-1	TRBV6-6	CASTKGGMNTEAFF	TGTGCCAGCACCAAAGGGGGCATGAACACTGAAGCTTTCTTT
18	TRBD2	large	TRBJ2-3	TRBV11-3	CASSHRTSGRADTDTQYF	TGTGCCAGCAGCCATCGGACTAGCGGGAGGGCCGACACAGATACGCAGTATTTT
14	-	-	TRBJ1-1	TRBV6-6	CASRGTRENTEAFF	TGTGCCAGCAGGGGGACAAGGGAGAACACTGAAGCTTTCTTT
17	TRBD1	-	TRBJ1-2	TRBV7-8	CASSLGDRASIAYGYTF	TGTGCCAGCAGCTTAGGGGACAGGGCCTCGATTGCGTATGGCTACACCTTC
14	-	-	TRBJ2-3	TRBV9	CASSVGQAGGTQYF	TGTGCCAGCAGCGTAGGGCAGGCTGGGGGTACGCAGTATTTT
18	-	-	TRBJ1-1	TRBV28	CASSSPGWGGPMNTEAFF	TGTGCCAGCAGTTCCCCCGGGTGGGGAGGACCAATGAACACTGAAGCTTTCTTT
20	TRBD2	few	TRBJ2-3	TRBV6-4	CASSEVAGLAGRTNTDTQYF	TGTGCCAGCAGTGAAGTAGCGGGACTAGCGGGCCGTACGAACACAGATACGCAGTATTTT
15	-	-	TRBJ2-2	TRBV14	CASSQVGRVAGELFF	TGTGCCAGCAGCCAAGTCGGACGAGTCGCCGGGGAGCTGTTTTTT
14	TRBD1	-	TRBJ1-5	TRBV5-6	CASSFYRGRQPQHF	TGTGCCAGCAGCTTTTACAGGGGGCGTCAGCCCCAGCATTTT
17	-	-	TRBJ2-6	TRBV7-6	CASSANEGGSGANVLTF	TGTGCCAGCAGCGCGAACGAGGGGGGGTCTGGGGCCAACGTCCTGACTTTC
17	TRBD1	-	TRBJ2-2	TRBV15	CATGPDRVRVRTGELFF	TGTGCCACCGGTCCCGACAGGGTGAGGGTTCGTACCGGGGAGCTGTTTTTT
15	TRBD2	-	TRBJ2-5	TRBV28	CASSGQGRAEETQYF	TGTGCCAGCAGTGGACAAGGGAGGGCGGAGGAGACCCAGTACTTC
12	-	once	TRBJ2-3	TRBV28	CASRTNIDTQYF	TGTGCCAGCAGGACCAACATCGATACGCAGTATTTT
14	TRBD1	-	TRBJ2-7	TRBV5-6	CASSPDRASYEQYF	TGTGCCAGCAGCCCGGACAGGGCCTCCTACGAGCAGTACTTC
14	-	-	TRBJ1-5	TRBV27	CASSLSGNEQPQHF	TGTGCCAGCAGTTTATCTGGGAATGAGCAGCCCCAGCATTTT
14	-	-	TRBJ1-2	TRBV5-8	CASSRDIEGYGYTF	TGTGCCAGCAGCAGGGACATAGAGGGCTATGGCTACACCTTC
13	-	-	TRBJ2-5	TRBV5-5	CASSLDRRETQYF	TGTGCCAGCAGCTTGGACAGGAGGGAGACCCAGTACTTC
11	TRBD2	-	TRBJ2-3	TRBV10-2	CAAGGTDTQYF	TGCGCTGCGGGGGGTACAGATACGCAGTATTTT
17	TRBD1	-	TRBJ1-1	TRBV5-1	CASSPLAKTGRRTEAFF	TGCGCCAGCAGCCCACTTGCCAAGACAGGGCGACGGACTGAAGCTTTCTTT
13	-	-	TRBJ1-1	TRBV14	CASSTSPRTEAFF	TGTGCCAGCAGCACCTCCCCGAGGACTGAAGCTTTCTTT
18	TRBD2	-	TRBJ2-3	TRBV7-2	CASSHRTSGRADTDTQYF	TGTGCCAGCAGCCATCGGACTAGCGGGAGGGCCGACACAGATACGCAGTATTTT
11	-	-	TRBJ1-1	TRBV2	CASRGEAEAFF	TGTGCCAGCAGGGGAGAAGCTGAAGCTTTCTTT
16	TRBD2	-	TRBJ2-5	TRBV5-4	CASSLPGTSSQETQYF	TGTGCCAGCAGCCTGCCAGGGACTAGCAGCCAAGAGACCCAGTACTTC
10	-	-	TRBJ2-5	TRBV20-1	CSEGQETQYF	TGCAGTGAGGGCCAAGAGACCCAGTACTTC
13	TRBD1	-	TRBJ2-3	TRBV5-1	CASSQTGTEGGYF	TGCGCCAGCAGCCAGACAGGGACAGAAGGGGGGTATTTT
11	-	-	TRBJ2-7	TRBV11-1	CASTGGDEQYF	TGTGCCAGCACTGGGGGTGACGAGCAGTACTTC
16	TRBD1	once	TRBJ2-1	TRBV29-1	CSVPGEAGGFYNEQFF	TGCAGCGTCCCTGGGGAGGCAGGGGGCTTCTACAATGAGCAATTCTTC
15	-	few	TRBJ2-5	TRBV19	CASSPQVGSEETQYF	TGTGCCAGTAGCCCACAAGTCGGGAGTGAGGAGACCCAGTACTTC
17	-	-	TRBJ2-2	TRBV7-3	CASSLREVKARTGELFF	TGTGCCAGCAGCTTAAGGGAAGTGAAGGCCCGTACCGGGGAGCTGTTTTTT
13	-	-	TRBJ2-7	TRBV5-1	CASADAWGLEQYF	TGCGCCAGCGCGGACGCTTGGGGGCTCGAGCAGTACTTC
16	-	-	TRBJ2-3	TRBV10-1	CASSESGGGEADTQYF	TGCGCCAGCAGTGAGTCAGGAGGGGGGGAAGCAGATACGCAGTATTTT
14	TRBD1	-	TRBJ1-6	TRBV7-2	CASSPDRLSTPLHF	TGTGCCAGCAGCCCGGACAGGCTAAGTACACCCCTCCACTTT
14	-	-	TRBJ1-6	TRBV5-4	CASSGTGYNSPLHF	TGTGCCAGCAGCGGCACAGGGTATAATTCACCCCTCCACTTT
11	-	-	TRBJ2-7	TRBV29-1	CSVEIRGGQYF	TGCAGCGTTGAAATCAGAGGGGGGCAGTACTTC
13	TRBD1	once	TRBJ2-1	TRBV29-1	CSVVRQGYNEQFF	TGCAGCGTCGTTAGACAGGGCTACAATGAGCAGTTCTTC
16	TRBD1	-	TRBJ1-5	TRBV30	CAWSVTTGARNQPQHF	TGTGCCTGGAGTGTAACGACAGGGGCGCGCAATCAGCCCCAGCATTTT
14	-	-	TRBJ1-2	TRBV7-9	CASSLVSDLYGYTF	TGTGCCAGCAGCTTAGTTTCGGATTTGTATGGCTACACCTTC
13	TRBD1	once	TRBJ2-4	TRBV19	CASRPGQINIQYF	TGTGCCAGTAGACCGGGACAGATAAACATTCAGTACTTC
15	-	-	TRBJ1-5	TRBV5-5	CASSLGLSRNQPQHF	TGTGCCAGCAGCTTGGGGCTTAGTCGCAATCAGCCCCAGCATTTT
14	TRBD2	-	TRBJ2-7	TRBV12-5	CASGTSGTSYEQYF	TGTGCTAGTGGCACTAGCGGGACCTCCTACGAGCAGTACTTC
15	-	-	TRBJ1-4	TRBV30	CAWSPEGSGREKLFF	TGTGCCTGGAGTCCTGAGGGGAGCGGGCGTGAAAAACTGTTTTTT
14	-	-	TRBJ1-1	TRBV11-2	CASSLFIGNTEAFF	TGTGCCAGCAGCTTGTTCATAGGGAACACTGAAGCTTTCTTT
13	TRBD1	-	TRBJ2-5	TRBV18	CASSRTGGETQYF	TGTGCCAGCTCGAGGACAGGGGGAGAGACCCAGTACTTC
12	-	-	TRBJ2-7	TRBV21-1	CASSNSFYEQYF	TGTGCCAGCAGCAACTCGTTCTACGAGCAGTACTTC